The TCR beta chain under discussion was sequenced for a study of cytomegalovirus exposure and HLA in healthy donors. Notes on the study in general: Per published reports, the classifier diagnosed cytomegalovirus status with high specificity and sensitivity.

Remarks on this clone: Antigen: not known.

With 60 Vbeta and 13 Jbeta primers, the PCR was carried out. TCRdb's copy holds only in-frame clones and misses some; the assay was immunoSEQ multiplex PCR. This specimen shows some 41,000 clones; the ten leading clones hold more than 5.5%. The clonotype was recovered from a man younger than 45 in good health and CMV-seronegative. Specimen: PBMCs.

DNA for the CDR3: TGTGCCAGCAGCCAACGGGACTTTTTTGGCAATCAGCCCCAGCATTTT. It yields the protein CASSQRDFFGNQPQHF. The rearrangement uses TRBV7-2 and TRBJ1-5; D may be TRBD1 (5 bases). This CDR3 has 16 amino acids. V was shortened by 5 bases and J by 2 bases, with 16 bases between the two germline ends. From germline, CDR1 is SGHTA and CDR2 FQGNSA.